The 26 T cell receptor beta chains below come from one sample, sequenced in a study of blood T cell repertoires in COVID-19. Some clones are missing from TCRdb's copy, which holds only in-frame ones; the method was immunoSEQ multiplex PCR. The table lists tens of thousands of clones, roughly 79% of them singletons. The sample taken for sequencing was peripheral blood. The receptor set was obtained from a man aged 60 to 69 with acute or convalescent COVID-19.

The rearrangement joins TRBV19 to TRBJ1-2; 7 bases map to TRBD1. The length of the CDR3 is 13 residues. The germline gives CDR1 LNHDA, CDR2 SQIVND (reference sequence). V lost 1 base, J lost 13 bases, and 9 bases stayed unmatched. CDR3: CASSIGGGQYSTF. CDR3 sequence (DNA): TGTGCCAGTAGTATAGGAGGGGGACAGTATAGCACCTTC.

V is TRBV6-2 or TRBV6-3 and J is TRBJ2-5; D is unresolved. CDR3 size: 14 residues. CDR1 MNHEY and CDR2 SVGEGT come from the germline V gene. V dropped 4 bases and J dropped 5 bases, with 14 bases sitting between them. The CDR3 nucleotides are TGTGCCAGCAGTTTAAGTAACCCGGGTGAGACCCAGTACTTC. This gives the protein CASSLSNPGETQYF.

The chain couples TRBV4-1 to TRBJ2-7, with D possibly being TRBD2 (6 bases). V was pared by 3 bases and J by 3 bases, with 12 bases between. CDR1 is MGHRA and CDR2 is YSYEKL in the germline V gene. This CDR3 is built from 14 residues. Here the CDR3 reads CASSQTGGDYEQYF. In DNA, the CDR3 is TGCGCCAGCAGCCAGACCGGGGGAGACTACGAGCAGTACTTC.

This clone was counted a single time. CDR3 amino acids: CASSPPGGAFYNEQFF. Here the CDR3 DNA reads TGTGCCAGCTCACCACCGGGGGGGGCATTCTACAATGAGCAGTTCTTC. The chain combines TRBV18 with TRBJ2-1; weak D call: TRBD2 (7 bases). The ends were cut back, 0 bases at V and 3 bases at J, with 12 bases in the middle. This CDR3 is 16 amino acids long. Germline values: CDR1 KGHSH, CDR2 LQKENI. Drawing the rest from reference TRBV18 and TRBJ2-1, the complete variable domain is NAGVMQNPRHLVRRRGQEARLRCSPMKGHSHVYWYRQLPEEGLKFMVYLQKENIIDESGMPKERFSAEFPKEGPSILRIQQVVRGDSAAYFCASSPPGGAFYNEQFFGPGTRLTVL.

The CDR3 loop reads CASRFQRSGELFF. Written as DNA, the CDR3 is TGTGCCAGCAGGTTCCAGCGTTCCGGGGAGCTGTTTTTT. This chain joins TRBV7-8 and TRBJ2-2; D is unclear. The V end lost 6 bases, the J end lost 6 bases, and 11 bases lay between the germline ends. Germline CDR1 and CDR2: SGHVS and FQNEAQ. The CDR3 spans 13 residues. The variable domain in full, with the rest retrieved from reference TRBV7-8 and TRBJ2-2, is GAGVSQSPRYKVAKRGQDVALRCDPISGHVSLFWYQQALGQGPEFLTYFQNEAQLDKSGLPSDRFFAERPEGSVSTLKIQRTQQEDSAVYLCASRFQRSGELFFGEGSRLTVL.

This clone is judged large. The chain joins TRBV28 to TRBJ2-7; 11 bases agree with TRBD2. V lost 4 bases, J lost 0 bases, and 14 bases stayed unmatched. From germline, CDR1 is MDHEN and CDR2 SYDVKM. The CDR3 has 19 amino acids. This chain's CDR3 is CASSSPEGLAVTSSYEQYF. CDR3 nucleotide sequence: TGTGCCAGCAGTTCCCCTGAGGGACTAGCGGTAACAAGCTCCTACGAGCAGTACTTC.

This clone was counted a single time. The CDR3 region is CASSSDRGDIQYF. DNA of the CDR3: TGTGCCAGCAGCTCGGACAGGGGCGACATTCAGTACTTC. The J gene is TRBJ2-4, the V gene TRBV7-3; 9 bases align to TRBD1. V dropped 4 bases and J dropped 8; count of bases not matched to a gene: 3. The CDR3 has 13 amino acids. Germline CDR1 and CDR2: SGHTA and FQGTGA.

This sequence joins TRBV5-1 and TRBJ2-1; 7 bases match TRBD2. In germline, CDR1 is SGHRS, CDR2 YFSETQ. Trimming at V came to 2 bases and at J to 0 bases, leaving 5 bases not matched to a gene. This CDR3 contains 16 residues. CDR3 in amino acids: CASSLNTGGSYNEQFF. The CDR3 DNA reads TGCGCCAGCAGCTTAAATACGGGGGGCTCCTACAATGAGCAGTTCTTC.

This clone was counted between two and nine times. The rearrangement joins TRBV5-6 to TRBJ2-2, with D hard to call. Germline V lookup: CDR1 SGHDT, CDR2 YYEEEE. This CDR3 has 13 amino acids. The germline V and J ends were trimmed by 2 bases and 4 bases, with 6 bases remaining between them. The DNA for the CDR3 is TGTGCCAGCAGCTTCACATTCACCGGGGAGCTGTTTTTT. Its translation is CASSFTFTGELFF.

This chain connects TRBV9 to TRBJ2-5; D is perhaps TRBD2 (5 bases). The germline CDR1 and CDR2 sequences are SGDLS and YYNGEE. Trimming took off 0 bases at V and 0 bases at J, with 15 bases between the two ends. CDR3 size: 17 residues. CDR3 amino acids: CASSVGELSYYQETQYF. CDR3 DNA: TGTGCCAGCAGCGTAGGGGAGCTCTCCTACTACCAAGAGACCCAGTACTTC. Together with reference TRBV9 and TRBJ2-5, the CDR3 gives the full variable domain: DSGVTQTPKHLITATGQRVTLRCSPRSGDLSVYWYQQSLDQGLQFLIQYYNGEERAKGNILERFSAQQFPDLHSELNLSSLELGDSALYFCASSVGELSYYQETQYFGPGTRLLVL.

V is TRBV19 and J is TRBJ2-3, with a possible D match to TRBD1 (6 bases). This CDR3 spans 15 amino acids. Germline CDR1 reads LNHDA; CDR2 reads SQIVND (reference sequence). V lost 5 bases, J lost 1 base, and 13 bases lay in between. The CDR3 loop reads CASSWGRGGTDTQYF. The CDR3 region has the DNA TGTGCCAGTAGTTGGGGGCGCGGAGGCACAGATACGCAGTATTTT.

This sequence joins TRBV29-1 and TRBJ2-7; 11 bases line up with TRBD2. The CDR3 has 14 amino acids. V lost 4 bases to trimming and J lost 2 bases; unmatched junction nucleotides: 4. Per the germline V gene, CDR1 is SQVTM and CDR2 is ANQGSEA. CDR3 coding DNA: TGCAGCGTTGCCAAGACTAGCGGGACCTACGAGCAGTACTTC. This encodes CSVAKTSGTYEQYF.

The gene calls are TRBV30 and TRBJ1-2, with D possibly TRBD1 on 6 matching bases. This CDR3 has 13 amino acids. Germline V lookup: CDR1 GTSNPN, CDR2 SVGIG (reference sequence). V lost 3 bases, J lost 2 bases, and 10 bases lay in between. CDR3 amino acids: CAWRDRSNYGYTF. For the CDR3, the DNA is TGTGCCTGGAGGGACAGATCAAACTATGGCTACACCTTC.

The rearrangement uses TRBV6-1 and TRBJ1-5; a possible D gene is TRBD1 (6 bases). Germline-derived CDR1 and CDR2 are MNHNS and SASEGT. This CDR3 is built from 16 residues. With 3 bases removed from V and 5 bases from J, the gap between germline ends came to 17 bases. DNA for the CDR3: TGTGCCAGCAGTGACTTGGGGGGGCGCGTGGATCAGCCCCAGCATTTT. Translating gives CASSDLGGRVDQPQHF.

The rearrangement joins TRBV7-2 to TRBJ1-1, with D hard to call. Trimming pared 5 bases from V and 3 bases from J, leaving 16 bases between. Germline lookup yields CDR1 SGHTA and CDR2 FQGNSA. The CDR3 length is 15 residues. CDR3 nucleotide sequence: TGTGCCAGCAGCCCCGGGTTCGCCGGATACACTGAAGCTTTCTTT. Translated: CASSPGFAGYTEAFF.

The rearrangement links TRBV5-6 to TRBJ1-6, with TRBD1 identical over 7 bases. In germline, CDR1 is SGHDT, CDR2 YYEEEE. The CDR3 runs to 15 residues. The ends lost 3 bases at V and 10 bases at J; junction bases unmatched: 10. The CDR3 here is CASSSRGAGGSPLHF. The CDR3, as DNA: TGTGCCAGCAGCTCGCGAGGGGCAGGGGGATCACCCCTCCACTTT.

V gene TRBV30 combines with J gene TRBJ1-1; D perhaps matches TRBD1 (6 bases). The ends were cut back, 3 bases at V and 3 bases at J, with 17 bases in the middle. CDR3 length: 15 amino acids. Germline CDR1 and CDR2: GTSNPN and SVGIG (reference sequence). The CDR3 here is CAWSLSPSGDTEAFF. As DNA, the CDR3 is TGTGCCTGGAGCCTCTCCCCCTCAGGGGACACTGAAGCTTTCTTT. The full variable domain, rest sourced from reference TRBV30 and TRBJ1-1, is SQTIHQWPATLVQPVGSPLSLECTVEGTSNPNLYWYRQAAGRGLQLLFYSVGIGQISSEVPQNLSASRPQDRQFILSSKKLLLSDSGFYLCAWSLSPSGDTEAFFGQGTRLTVV.

The V gene is TRBV4-1, the J gene TRBJ1-6; a weak D match, TRBD1 (6 bases). CDR3 length equals 14 residues. V lost 4 bases to trimming and J lost 10 bases, with 14 bases between them. Looked up from germline, CDR1 is MGHRA and CDR2 is YSYEKL. The CDR3 nucleotides are TGCGCCAGCAGCCCCCTTGGGGGCGCATCACCCCTCCACTTT. Translation gives CASSPLGGASPLHF.

The genes are TRBV20-1 and TRBJ1-1; D ambiguous. The germline V and J ends were trimmed by 3 bases and 0 bases, with 17 bases remaining between them. CDR1 is DFQATT and CDR2 is SNEGSKA in the germline V gene (reference sequence). This CDR3 is 16 amino acids long. The CDR3 loop is CSASLFSRRMNTEAFF. The CDR3 DNA reads as TGCAGTGCTAGTTTGTTTTCGAGGCGAATGAACACTGAAGCTTTCTTT.

The gene calls are TRBV4-1 and TRBJ1-2; 11 nucleotides match TRBD1. The V and J ends lost 3 bases and 0 bases, in that order; junction bases with no gene match: 0. Germline CDR1 and CDR2: MGHRA and YSYEKL. The CDR3 is 15 residues long. CDR3 region: CASSQGQGANYGYTF. The CDR3 DNA sequence: TGCGCCAGCAGCCAGGGACAGGGGGCTAACTATGGCTACACCTTC.

The chain uses TRBV7-3 and TRBJ2-1; D might be TRBD2 (7 bases). CDR1 SGHTA and CDR2 FQGTGA come from the germline V gene. CDR3 size: 13 residues. Trimming left V 4 bases short and J 8 bases short, with 12 bases between. The CDR3 loop reads CASSSPGGDEQFF. Here the CDR3 DNA reads TGTGCCAGCAGCTCCCCGGGGGGCGATGAGCAGTTCTTC.

The V call is TRBV6-6, the J call TRBJ1-1; 9 positions agree with TRBD1. This CDR3 comprises 14 residues. Germline CDR1 MNHNY, CDR2 SVGAGI (reference sequence). Trimming removed 8 bases from V and 4 bases from J; junction bases left unmatched: 8. This CDR3 is CASVGTGGGTEAFF. The CDR3 bases are TGTGCCAGCGTCGGAACAGGGGGCGGCACTGAAGCTTTCTTT.

The V call is TRBV6-6, the J call TRBJ2-1; 9 bases are shared with TRBD1. The length of the CDR3 is 16 residues. V shed 2 bases, J shed 4 bases, and the junction held 6 bases outside the gene matches. Germline CDR1 and CDR2: MNHNY and SVGAGI (reference sequence). The CDR3, as DNA: TGTGCCAGCAGTTACCGACAGGGGGTAAGGTACAATGAGCAGTTCTTC. It codes for CASSYRQGVRYNEQFF.

The chain joins TRBV6-5 to TRBJ1-5; D is possibly TRBD1 (5 bases). The CDR3 runs to 15 residues. Trimming took off 4 bases at V and 4 bases at J, with 14 bases between the two ends. The germline V gene has CDR1 MNHEY and CDR2 SVGAGI. The CDR3 coding sequence is TGTGCCAGCAGTTTAAGTTCAGGGACTAATCAGCCCCAGCATTTT. Translation: CASSLSSGTNQPQHF.

The chain couples TRBV9 to TRBJ2-3; 9 bases are a match to TRBD1. The CDR3 has 16 amino acids. V shed 0 bases, J shed 2 bases, and the junction held 4 bases outside the gene matches. From germline, CDR1 is SGDLS and CDR2 YYNGEE. For the CDR3, the DNA is TGTGCCAGCAGCGTAGGAGGGACAGGGTACACAGATACGCAGTATTTT. Translated, it gives CASSVGGTGYTDTQYF.

The rearrangement links TRBV11-2 to TRBJ1-5; D remains ambiguous. Germline V gene sequence: CDR1 SGHAT, CDR2 FQNNGV. The length of the CDR3 is 13 residues. Trimming removed 5 bases from V and 13 bases from J, with 18 bases in between. CDR3 bases: TGTGCCAGCAGCCTAAGCCCGGGATCTGGGCAGCATTTT. Its translation: CASSLSPGSGQHF.